A single sample gave rise to the 23 T cell receptor beta chains below, sequenced in a study of CD8+ T cells in alopecia areata. TCR sequencing used cDNA made by reverse transcription of extracted RNA. Assay: immunoSEQ multiplex PCR; the TCRdb copy retains only in-frame clones and omits some. Of a few hundred thousand clones in the sample, approximately 40% were seen once. Treatment noted: oral pan-JAK inhibitor, 5-10 mg twice daily. Sequenced here: CD4+ T cells sorted from blood, sampled at approximately week 37, from a patient treated with tofacitinib. Source of these receptors: a human donor with alopecia areata.

The J gene is TRBJ2-6, the V gene TRBV7-8, with no clear D. This CDR3 is built from 15 residues. Germline CDR1 and CDR2: SGHVS and FQNEAQ. V dropped 4 bases and J dropped 0 bases, with 7 bases sitting between them. CDR3 protein: CASSSPFSGANVLTF. The CDR3, as DNA: TGTGCCAGCAGCTCTCCATTCTCTGGGGCCAACGTCCTGACTTTC. Combining the CDR3 with reference TRBV7-8 and TRBJ2-6 gives the whole variable domain GAGVSQSPRYKVAKRGQDVALRCDPISGHVSLFWYQQALGQGPEFLTYFQNEAQLDKSGLPSDRFFAERPEGSVSTLKIQRTQQEDSAVYLCASSSPFSGANVLTFGAGSRLTVL.

In this sample, this clone turned up a few times. Other DNA sequences of this sample code for an identical CDR3. The chain uses TRBV18 and TRBJ2-5; D uncertain. V lost 0 bases and J lost 4, with 6 bases in between. Germline CDR1 is KGHSH and CDR2 is LQKENI. The CDR3 totals 13 residues. CDR3 region: CASSPPVGETQYF. The DNA of the CDR3 is TGTGCCAGCTCACCACCGGTCGGAGAGACCCAGTACTTC.

The rearrangement uses TRBV9 and TRBJ1-3; D possibly corresponds to TRBD1 (5 bases). The CDR3 runs 14 residues. Germline CDR1 and CDR2: SGDLS and YYNGEE. V shed 3 bases and J shed 4 bases, with 11 bases lying between them. CDR3 in amino acids: CASSARVAGNTIYF. CDR3 nucleotide sequence: TGTGCCAGCAGCGCCAGGGTTGCCGGAAACACCATATATTTT.

The rearrangement links TRBV18 to TRBJ2-1; D is perhaps TRBD1 (6 bases). V was cut by 2 bases and J by 5 bases, with 19 bases left in between. The germline V gene has CDR1 KGHSH and CDR2 LQKENI. There are 17 residues in the CDR3. CDR3 protein: CASSPFDQGYSHNEQFF. DNA for the CDR3: TGTGCCAGCTCACCATTCGATCAGGGGTATTCCCACAATGAGCAGTTCTTC.

The chain carries TRBV7-9 and TRBJ1-5; 7 bases are a match to TRBD1. Per germline, CDR1 SEHNR and CDR2 FQNEAQ (reference sequence). This CDR3 comprises 14 residues. V trimming: 5 bases; J trimming: 4 bases; junction bases outside the gene matches: 5. Here the CDR3 reads CASSPGTVNQPQHF. The CDR3 DNA follows: TGTGCCAGCAGCCCGGGGACAGTTAATCAGCCCCAGCATTTT. Full variable domain (remainder filled in from reference TRBV7-9 and TRBJ1-5): DTGVSQNPRHKITKRGQNVTFRCDPISEHNRLYWYRQTLGQGPEFLTYFQNEAQLEKSRLLSDRFSAERPKGSFSTLEIQRTEQGDSAMYLCASSPGTVNQPQHFGDGTRLSIL.

In this sample, this clone turned up a few times. The CDR3 DNA reads as TGTGCCAGCAGTGGATCAGGGGAGGGGGTCAATGAGCAGTTCTTC. Its translation: CASSGSGEGVNEQFF. This rearrangement joins TRBV28 to TRBJ2-1, with a possible D match to TRBD2 (7 bases). The CDR3 is 15 residues long. CDR1 is MDHEN and CDR2 is SYDVKM in the germline V gene. With 5 bases removed from V and 6 bases from J, the gap between germline ends came to 17 bases.

J is TRBJ2-7 and V is TRBV7-2, with TRBD2 matching 11 bases. This CDR3 comprises 16 residues. Germline CDR1 and CDR2: SGHTA and FQGNSA. The V segment lost 4 bases and the J segment 11 bases; nucleotides outside the gene matches: 16. DNA for the CDR3: TGTGCCAGCAGCTCCCCACTAGCGGGAGAAGGTGGGGTGGAGTACTTC. This gives the protein CASSSPLAGEGGVEYF.

The V call is TRBV2, the J call TRBJ2-6; the match to TRBD1 covers 11 bases. V lost 3 bases, J lost 8 bases, and 6 bases stayed unmatched. Germline V gene lookup returns CDR1 SNHLY and CDR2 FYNNEI. This CDR3 is built from 16 residues. The CDR3 DNA sequence: TGTGCCAGCAGTGAGGACAGGGGGCATCCCTCCAACGTCCTGACTTTC. Its translation: CASSEDRGHPSNVLTF.

The chain carries TRBV7-2 and TRBJ2-7, with a weak D call TRBD1 (6 bases). Germline-derived CDR1 and CDR2 are SGHTA and FQGNSA. The CDR3 consists of 15 residues. V dropped 8 bases and J dropped 5 bases, with 22 bases sitting between them. CDR3 bases: TGTGCCAGCGGCCCGGATTGGGGGCTGGCCGACGAGCAGTACTTC. Its translation: CASGPDWGLADEQYF.

J is TRBJ2-1 and V is TRBV2; perhaps D is TRBD1 or TRBD2 (5 bases each). Germline V CDR1 and CDR2: SNHLY, FYNNEI. The CDR3 is 12 residues long. V gave up 8 bases and J gave up 7 bases, with 12 bases separating them. CDR3 nucleotide sequence: TGTGCCAGCGCGGACTCAGGGAATGAGCAGTTCTTC. Protein product: CASADSGNEQFF. The full variable domain, in which reference TRBV2 and TRBJ2-1 provide the parts outside the CDR3, is EPEVTQTPSHQVTQMGQEVILRCVPISNHLYFYWYRQILGQKVEFLVSFYNNEISEKSEIFDDQFSVERPDGSNFTLKIRSTKLEDSAMYFCASADSGNEQFFGPGTRLTVL.

Only a few counts were recorded for this clone. The chain combines TRBV6-5 with TRBJ2-1; D might be TRBD2 (5 bases). The germline V and J ends were trimmed by 6 bases and 8 bases, with 11 bases remaining between them. The CDR3 length is 12 residues. The germline V gene has CDR1 MNHEY and CDR2 SVGAGI. The CDR3 nucleotides read TGTGCCAGCAGCCCGACCGGGGATGAGCAGTTCTTC. This codes for CASSPTGDEQFF.

This clone was picked up a small number of times. This sequence joins TRBV30 and TRBJ1-4; the D is unclear. V lost 4 bases to trimming and J lost 0 bases, with 6 bases between them. CDR1 is GTSNPN and CDR2 is SVGIG in the germline V gene (reference sequence). The CDR3 totals 13 residues. The CDR3 region is CAWTAATNEKLFF. CDR3 DNA sequence: TGTGCCTGGACCGCTGCAACTAATGAAAAACTGTTTTTT.

Only a few counts were recorded for this clone. The chain is built from TRBV29-1 and TRBJ2-7; 7 bases align to TRBD1. CDR1 and CDR2 (germline): SQVTM, ANQGSEA. This CDR3 is 12 amino acids long. V lost 7 bases and J lost 0; bases outside the gene matches: 3. The chain's CDR3 is CSARDSSYEQYF. The CDR3 bases are TGCAGCGCTAGGGACAGCTCCTACGAGCAGTACTTC.

The gene calls are TRBV29-1 and TRBJ2-2; no definite D call. V was clipped by 4 bases and J by 4 bases, with 7 bases between them. The CDR3 loop spans 12 amino acids. From germline, CDR1 is SQVTM and CDR2 ANQGSEA. CDR3 nucleotides: TGCAGCGTTGGGAAAACCACCGGGGAGCTGTTTTTT. Its translation is CSVGKTTGELFF.

The chain recombines TRBV7-2 with TRBJ2-5; D is undetermined. Germline V CDR1 and CDR2: SGHTA, FQGNSA. The CDR3 has 15 amino acids. The V end was cut by 1 base, the J end by 0 bases, with 9 bases between. CDR3 DNA: TGTGCCAGCAGCTTAGGGGGTTGGTACCAAGAGACCCAGTACTTC. It is translated as CASSLGGWYQETQYF.

Comments on this clone: Other DNA sequences in this specimen translate into the identical CDR3. This chain uses TRBV7-9 with TRBJ2-3; tentatively, D is TRBD2 (6 bases). Deletions cut 4 bases from V and 3 bases from J, with 8 bases between. Germline V gene lookup returns CDR1 SEHNR and CDR2 FQNEAQ (reference sequence). CDR3 size: 13 residues. The DNA for the CDR3 is TGTGCCAGCAGCTCAAGCGGGACAGATACGCAGTATTTT. Residues: CASSSSGTDTQYF. Combining the CDR3 with reference TRBV7-9 and TRBJ2-3 gives the whole variable domain DTGVSQNPRHKITKRGQNVTFRCDPISEHNRLYWYRQTLGQGPEFLTYFQNEAQLEKSRLLSDRFSAERPKGSFSTLEIQRTEQGDSAMYLCASSSSGTDTQYFGPGTRLTVL.

The genes are TRBV5-1 and TRBJ1-1; D ambiguous. The CDR3 has 14 amino acids. V was trimmed by 4 bases and J by 0 bases, leaving 10 bases between them. In germline, CDR1 is SGHRS, CDR2 YFSETQ. CDR3 DNA: TGCGCCAGCAGCCCGGAGGGCTTGAACACTGAAGCTTTCTTT. This encodes CASSPEGLNTEAFF.

This clone was counted between two and nine times. The chain joins TRBV5-1 to TRBJ1-3; D is unclear. Trimming left V 3 bases short and J 0 bases short, with 10 bases between. Germline CDR1 is SGHRS and CDR2 is YFSETQ. The CDR3 extends over 15 amino acids. CDR3 in amino acids: CASSYDGFSGNTIYF. The CDR3 DNA reads TGCGCCAGCAGCTACGACGGATTCTCTGGAAACACCATATATTTT.

This chain joins TRBV7-2 and TRBJ2-3; tentative D call: TRBD2 (5 bases). CDR3 length equals 15 residues. Trimming shortened V by 10 bases and J by 0 bases, and 17 bases separated the two germline ends. Germline CDR1 is SGHTA and CDR2 is FQGNSA. CDR3 amino acids: CATDWTRVSTDTQYF. The CDR3 DNA reads as TGTGCCACCGACTGGACGCGGGTTAGCACAGATACGCAGTATTTT.

The chain combines TRBV5-1 with TRBJ1-5; D call uncertain. V gave up 2 bases and J gave up 4 bases, with 10 bases separating them. Germline-derived CDR1 and CDR2 are SGHRS and YFSETQ. The CDR3 contains 14 residues. The CDR3 is CASSLENPNQPQHF. Written as DNA, the CDR3 is TGCGCCAGCAGCTTAGAAAACCCGAATCAGCCCCAGCATTTT.

The rearrangement joins TRBV5-1 to TRBJ2-5; 7 bases are shared with TRBD2. This CDR3 contains 15 residues. Trimming cost V 0 bases and J 1 base; bases outside gene matches: 3. The germline gives CDR1 SGHRS, CDR2 YFSETQ. The CDR3 DNA is TGCGCCAGCAGCTTGGTGGCGGGAGCCCAAGAGACCCAGTACTTC. It encodes CASSLVAGAQETQYF.

Notes on this clone: Other DNA sequences within the sample encode an identical CDR3. This chain uses TRBV6-5 with TRBJ2-3; D is undetermined. Germline V gene sequence: CDR1 MNHEY, CDR2 SVGAGI. Trimming shortened V by 7 bases and J by 0 bases, and 8 bases separated the two germline ends. The CDR3 totals 13 residues. The CDR3: CASTRPSTDTQYF. In DNA form, the CDR3 reads TGTGCCAGCACAAGACCCAGCACAGATACGCAGTATTTT.

The rearrangement joins TRBV29-1 to TRBJ1-3, with D unclear. Trimming took 7 bases from V and 8 from J, leaving 15 bases between them. Germline lookup yields CDR1 SQVTM and CDR2 ANQGSEA. This CDR3 is 12 amino acids long. This CDR3 reads CSATMGVDTIYF. The CDR3 nucleotides read TGCAGCGCCACGATGGGAGTAGACACCATATATTTT.